This T cell receptor beta chain was recovered during a study of T cell responses to AZD1222 COVID-19 vaccine. Study in general: Pooling covered second doses at about 4 or about 12 weeks.

Germline lookup yields CDR1 SGHRS and CDR2 YFSETQ. The CDR3 sequence is 15 residues long. Trimming took off 0 bases at V and 3 bases at J, with 12 bases between the two ends. Some clones are missing from TCRdb's copy, which holds only in-frame ones; the method was immunoSEQ multiplex PCR. The table has around 120,000 clones, around 90% seen once; the top ten hold roughly 1.3%. Study outcomes and limitations: After two AZD1222 doses, spike-specific TCR breadth and depth rose versus day 0. Females made up more of the donors, who were largely white British, and clonal diversity may have come out too low. Baseline testing showed seropositivity in only a handful of AZD1222 recipients.

Points on this clone: Its antigen is not known.

The genes are TRBV5-1 and TRBJ2-5; D may be TRBD2 (5 bases). The material sequenced was peripheral blood, taken on day 0 of AZD1222 vaccination. The source of this sequence is an adult in good health. CDR3: CASSLAGIPEETQYF. In nucleotides, the CDR3 is TGCGCCAGCAGCTTGGCCGGGATCCCCGAAGAGACCCAGTACTTC.